The T cell receptor (beta chain) under discussion was sequenced for a study of blood T cells in healthy people across ages. Findings and limits, study-wide: When set beside aged donors, long-lived donors presented more naive CD4+ cells and higher diversity.

This clonotype was detected only once. Its antigen remains unidentified. Russia was home to the donors, healthy Caucasian individuals aged about 6 to 90. Trimming took off 5 bases at V and 6 bases at J, with 22 bases between the two ends. The CDR3 length is 16 residues. Germline loops: CDR1 SEHNR, CDR2 FQNEAQ (reference sequence). Sample-barcoded 5' priming and a J-beta primer mix drove a second PCR of about 7 to 12 cycles. A template-switch adaptor containing 12 random nucleotides labeled each cDNA molecule. One entry per CDR3 protein, called by TCRdb with MiXCR from the 5' RACE reads. The sample includes about 1.5 million distinct CDR3 sequences, less than 45% of them seen just once.

This clonotype was obtained from a woman younger than 35 in good health. V and J are TRBV7-9 and TRBJ1-2; D ambiguous. Sequencing was carried out using blood. CDR3 in amino acids: CASSPSINPSWDGYTF. The CDR3 region has the DNA TGTGCCAGCAGCCCATCGATCAACCCCTCGTGGGATGGCTACACCTTC.